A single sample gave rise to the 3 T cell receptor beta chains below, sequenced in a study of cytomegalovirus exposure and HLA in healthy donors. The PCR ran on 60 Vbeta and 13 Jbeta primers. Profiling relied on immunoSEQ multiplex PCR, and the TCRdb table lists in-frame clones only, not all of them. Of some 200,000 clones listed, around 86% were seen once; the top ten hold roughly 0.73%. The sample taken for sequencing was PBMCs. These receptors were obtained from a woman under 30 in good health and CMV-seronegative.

CDR3 sequence (DNA): TGTGCCAGCAGACGGACGGGAGCTAACTATGGCTACACCTTC. Translated, it gives CASRRTGANYGYTF. The gene calls are TRBV27 and TRBJ1-2, with D uncertain. Trimming cost V 6 bases and J 0 bases, with 11 bases left between them. The CDR3 contains 14 residues. CDR1 and CDR2 (germline): MNHEY, SMNVEV (reference sequence).

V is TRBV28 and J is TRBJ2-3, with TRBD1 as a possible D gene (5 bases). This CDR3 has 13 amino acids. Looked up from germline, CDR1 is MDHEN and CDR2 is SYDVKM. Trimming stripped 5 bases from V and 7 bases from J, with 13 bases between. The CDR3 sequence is CASSTNPGNTQYF. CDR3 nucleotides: TGTGCCAGCAGTACAAACCCAGGGAATACGCAGTATTTT.

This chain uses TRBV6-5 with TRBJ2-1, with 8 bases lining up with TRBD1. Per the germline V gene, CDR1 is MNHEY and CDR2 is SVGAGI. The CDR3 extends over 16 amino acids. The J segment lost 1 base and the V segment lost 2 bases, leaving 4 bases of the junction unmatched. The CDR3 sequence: CASSYRQGLSYNEQFF. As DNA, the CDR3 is TGTGCCAGCAGTTACAGACAGGGGCTATCCTACAATGAGCAGTTCTTC.